The table lists the clone carrying this T cell receptor (beta chain) with many counts. Its antigen is unidentified. For TCR beta, libraries came from iRepertoire HTBI primers and Arm-PCR of CDR3 regions. MiXCR, run by TCRdb on the multiplex PCR reads, gives a single entry per CDR3 protein. The sample holds approximately 310,000 distinct CDR3 sequences, 15% to 20% seen once. The data derive from a study of regulatory T cells in long-lasting Graves disease. This CDR3 contains 15 residues. V was clipped by 0 bases and J by 4 bases, with 13 bases between them. Germline V CDR1 and CDR2: SGHVS, FNYEAQ. Time point reported: newly diagnosed GD, antithyroid drugs for less than 3 months. Extracted PBMC RNA gave rise to the TCR library. In this cohort, patients came from an endocrinology department located in Xi'an, China. Study outcomes and limitations: Less diverse TCR repertoires were seen in persistent Graves' patients than in newly diagnosed ones. Newly diagnosed disease favored TRBV20-1 and TRBJ2-1 over persistent disease.

Sequencing used peripheral blood mononuclear cells (PBMCs), obtained at new diagnosis, from a patient treated with antithyroid drugs. The sequence came from a female donor with Graves disease. The chain links TRBV7-6 to TRBJ2-7; perhaps TRBD2 as D (5 bases). This CDR3 is CASSLALGRGYEQYF. The CDR3 nucleotides are TGTGCCAGCAGCTTAGCGCTAGGGAGAGGATACGAGCAGTACTTC.